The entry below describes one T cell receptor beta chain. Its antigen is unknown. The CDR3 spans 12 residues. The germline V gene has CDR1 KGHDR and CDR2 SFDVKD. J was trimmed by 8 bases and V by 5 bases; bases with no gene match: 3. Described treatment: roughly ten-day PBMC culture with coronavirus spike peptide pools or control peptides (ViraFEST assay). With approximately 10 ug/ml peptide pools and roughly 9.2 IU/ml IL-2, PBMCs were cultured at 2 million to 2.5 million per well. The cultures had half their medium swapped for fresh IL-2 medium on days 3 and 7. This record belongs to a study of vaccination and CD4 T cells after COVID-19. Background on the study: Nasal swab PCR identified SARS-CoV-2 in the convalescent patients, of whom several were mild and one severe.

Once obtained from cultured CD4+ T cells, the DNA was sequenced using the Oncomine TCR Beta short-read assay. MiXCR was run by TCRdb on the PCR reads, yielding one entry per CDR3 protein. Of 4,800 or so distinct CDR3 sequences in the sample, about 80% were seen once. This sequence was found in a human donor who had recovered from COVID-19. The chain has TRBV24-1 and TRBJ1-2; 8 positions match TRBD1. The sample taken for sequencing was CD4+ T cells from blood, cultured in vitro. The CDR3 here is CATSVRDRGYTF. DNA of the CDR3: TGTGCCACCAGTGTGCGGGACAGGGGCTACACCTTC.